The 5 T cell receptor beta chains below come from one sample, sequenced in a study of T cell repertoires in cytomegalovirus infection (dated by TCRdb to between 2017 and 2020). Taken with the paper, the label for treatment or condition translates to: in vitro stimulation with specific CMV peptide epitopes to enrich CMV-specific T cells. The reads were generated on an Illumina HiSeq 1500. The raw public data were reprocessed by TCRdb itself: fastp quality trimming at Q25, MiXCR clonotype calling, in-frame beta chains only. Here each entry gathers all rows of one CDR3 protein and keeps the most common genes and DNA. A total of about 280,000 distinct CDR3 sequences appear in this sample, roughly 21% of them only once. About 20% of the sample goes to the ten largest clones. These receptors are not linked to any known antigen. Sequencing was performed on cultured PBMCs, taken from culture after CMV antigen stimulation. The source is a human donor in good health (CMV status not recorded). Some clones in this sample may be carry-over from other donors' samples.

The chain uses TRBV28 and TRBJ2-7; D remains ambiguous. Germline V gene lookup returns CDR1 MDHEN and CDR2 SYDVKM. CDR3 length: 13 residues. Deletions cut 7 bases from V and 1 base from J, with 11 bases between. CDR3 sequence: CASTPGPSYEQYF. In DNA, the CDR3 is TGTGCCAGCACCCCTGGGCCGTCCTACGAGCAGTACTTC.

This clonotype occurred many times. The rearrangement uses TRBV7-2 and TRBJ1-6, with 10 bases identical to TRBD1. CDR1 SGHTA and CDR2 FQGNSA come from the germline V gene. The CDR3 is 15 amino acids. The junction had 2 bases not matched to a gene; V was cut back by 1 base and J by 8 bases. CDR3: CASSLEGTGDSPLHF. The CDR3 bases are TGTGCCAGCAGCTTAGAAGGGACAGGGGATTCACCCCTCCACTTT.

J is TRBJ1-5 and V is TRBV19, with 7 nucleotides matching TRBD1. Unmatched junction bases numbered 8, after V lost 5 bases and J lost 4 bases. Per the germline V gene, CDR1 is LNHDA and CDR2 is SQIVND (reference sequence). The CDR3 length is 15 residues. The CDR3: CASSAGDRANQPQHF. DNA of the CDR3: TGTGCCAGTAGTGCAGGGGACAGAGCTAATCAGCCCCAGCATTTT.

This clonotype was picked up one time. V usage is TRBV7-9 and J usage is TRBJ2-5; a weak D match, TRBD1 (6 bases). There are 15 residues in the CDR3. Germline lookup yields CDR1 SEHNR and CDR2 FQNEAQ (reference sequence). Trimming removed 5 bases at V and 2 bases at J, with 15 bases between. The CDR3, as DNA: TGTGCCAGCAGCCGTACAGGGACAACTCAAGAGACCCAGTACTTC. It specifies CASSRTGTTQETQYF.

This clonotype was seen once. The chain recombines TRBV10-3 with TRBJ2-2; 10 bases map to TRBD1. The CDR3 consists of 14 residues. Germline CDR1 reads ENHRY; CDR2 reads SYGVKD. V lost 10 bases and J lost 3; bases outside the gene matches: 5. In DNA, the CDR3 is TGTGCCACGACAGGGGGCCGGGACACCGGGGAGCTGTTTTTT. Translation gives CATTGGRDTGELFF.